Below are 17 T cell receptor beta chains sequenced from a single sample in a study of cytomegalovirus exposure and HLA in healthy donors. The PCR made use of 60 Vbeta and 13 Jbeta primers. Profiled with immunoSEQ multiplex PCR; TCRdb holds only in-frame clones, not every one. Of approximately 89,000 clones listed, 75% to 80% are singletons. The specimen was PBMCs. These receptors all stem from a man aged 25-45 years in good health and CMV-seronegative.

The chain carries TRBV7-7 and TRBJ2-2; 7 bases map to TRBD1. V was pared by 2 bases and J by 4 bases, with 16 bases of the junction left unmatched. Germline lookup yields CDR1 SSHAT and CDR2 FNYEAQ (reference sequence). The CDR3 consists of 19 residues. The CDR3: CASSLNRQGESRGTGELFF. CDR3 bases: TGTGCCAGCAGCTTAAATCGTCAGGGGGAGTCCAGGGGCACCGGGGAGCTGTTTTTT.

V is TRBV27 and J is TRBJ1-5, with D possibly TRBD1 on 5 matching bases. The V gene's germline CDR1 is MNHEY and CDR2 SMNVEV (reference sequence). The CDR3 contains 14 residues. With 3 bases removed from V and 6 bases from J, the gap between germline ends came to 12 bases. The CDR3 protein is CASSFQGAAQPQHF. The CDR3 DNA follows: TGTGCCAGCAGTTTTCAGGGTGCAGCTCAGCCCCAGCATTTT.

This clone was detected only a few times. The chain couples TRBV7-2 to TRBJ2-3, with TRBD2 identical over 7 bases. The V segment lost 5 bases and the J segment 7 bases; nucleotides outside the gene matches: 15. Germline values: CDR1 SGHTA, CDR2 FQGNSA. The CDR3 sequence is 16 residues long. CDR3 sequence (DNA): TGTGCCAGCAGCCTATCCCAACTAAGACTAGCAAATACGCAGTATTTT. Its protein is CASSLSQLRLANTQYF.

The chain uses TRBV4-2 and TRBJ1-1; D is ambiguous. The CDR3 runs 14 residues. From germline, CDR1 is LGHNA and CDR2 YNFKEQ. The V end was cut by 3 bases, the J end by 4 bases, with 12 bases between. This CDR3 reads CASSHLKSGTEAFF. CDR3 DNA sequence: TGTGCCAGCAGCCACCTAAAGTCTGGCACTGAAGCTTTCTTT.

V usage is TRBV18 and J usage is TRBJ1-1; 7 bases line up with TRBD1. With 3 bases clipped from V and 3 bases from J, the junction kept 4 bases outside the gene matches. Germline V gene lookup returns CDR1 KGHSH and CDR2 LQKENI. The CDR3 is 14 amino acids. CDR3 nucleotide sequence: TGTGCCAGCTCACCGACAGGGAGATACACTGAAGCTTTCTTT. Amino acids: CASSPTGRYTEAFF.

CDR3 sequence (DNA): TGTGCCAGCGACACAGGGGCTATGTTCTTC. The encoded protein is CASDTGAMFF. The J gene is TRBJ2-1, the V gene TRBV7-9; 7 nucleotides agree with TRBD1. The CDR3 is 10 residues long. Germline V gene sequence: CDR1 SEHNR, CDR2 FQNEAQ (reference sequence). V lost 8 bases to trimming and J lost 15 bases; unmatched junction nucleotides: 7.

The chain couples TRBV6-1 to TRBJ2-7; 9 bases agree with TRBD1. In germline, CDR1 is MNHNS, CDR2 SASEGT. V gave up 5 bases and J gave up 4 bases; unmatched junction bases: 3. The CDR3 loop spans 13 amino acids. CDR3 sequence reads: CASSFDRGYEQYF. DNA for the CDR3: TGTGCCAGCAGTTTTGACAGGGGGTACGAGCAGTACTTC.

The chain couples TRBV20-1 to TRBJ2-7; tentative D call: TRBD2 (6 bases). CDR1 DFQATT and CDR2 SNEGSKA come from the germline V gene (reference sequence). With 8 bases removed from V and 3 bases from J, the gap between germline ends came to 11 bases. The CDR3 totals 11 residues. The CDR3 spells CSSGGGYEQYF. The CDR3 DNA is TGCAGTTCCGGGGGAGGCTACGAGCAGTACTTC.

J is TRBJ2-3 and V is TRBV19, with 7 bases matching TRBD2. This CDR3 comprises 15 residues. CDR1 LNHDA and CDR2 SQIVND come from the germline V gene (reference sequence). After removal of 9 bases from V and 2 bases from J, the junction contained 11 bases not matched to a gene. The CDR3 protein is CASRNRAGPTDTQYF. DNA of the CDR3: TGTGCCAGCAGAAACAGAGCGGGGCCCACAGATACGCAGTATTTT.

Remarks on this clone: Other DNA sequences within the sample encode an identical CDR3. This chain uses TRBV27 with TRBJ1-4; D remains ambiguous. Germline V gene sequence: CDR1 MNHEY, CDR2 SMNVEV (reference sequence). V was pared by 0 bases and J by 5 bases, with 10 bases between. This CDR3 is built from 15 residues. CDR3 DNA sequence: TGTGCCAGCAGTTTATCCGGCGGCTTCAATGAAAAACTGTTTTTT. The encoded protein is CASSLSGGFNEKLFF.

This clone was counted a single time. The chain uses TRBV30 and TRBJ2-1; 7 nucleotides agree with TRBD2. V lost 3 bases, J lost 9 bases, and 14 bases stayed unmatched. Germline CDR1 is GTSNPN and CDR2 is SVGIG (reference sequence). The CDR3 loop spans 15 amino acids. This CDR3 reads CAWSESGTLLGEQFF. DNA of the CDR3: TGTGCCTGGAGCGAAAGCGGGACCCTGCTCGGTGAGCAGTTCTTC.

The chain combines TRBV5-8 with TRBJ2-5; weak D call: TRBD1 (5 bases). V lost 0 bases and J 3 bases, leaving 9 bases between the germline ends. Per germline, CDR1 SGHTS and CDR2 YDEGEE. The CDR3 spans 14 residues. Here the CDR3 reads CASSLGTFKETQYF. CDR3 sequence (DNA): TGTGCCAGCAGCTTGGGGACATTCAAAGAGACCCAGTACTTC.

This clone was recorded a few times. This chain connects TRBV9 to TRBJ2-2; 7 positions agree with TRBD2. Trimming took 5 bases from V and 2 from J; bases not matched to a gene: 3. Germline V gene sequence: CDR1 SGDLS, CDR2 YYNGEE. This CDR3 contains 14 residues. The CDR3 is CASSPGLNTGELFF. CDR3 coding DNA: TGTGCCAGCAGTCCGGGACTAAACACCGGGGAGCTGTTTTTT.

This chain connects TRBV6-1 to TRBJ1-6, with no clear D. Germline loops: CDR1 MNHNS, CDR2 SASEGT. V was trimmed by 6 bases and J by 7 bases, leaving 13 bases between them. CDR3 length: 14 residues. CDR3 sequence reads: CASSLNVQNSPLHF. DNA for the CDR3: TGTGCCAGCAGCTTGAACGTCCAGAATTCACCCCTCCACTTT.

Comments on this clone: This sample includes further DNA sequences coding for the same CDR3. CDR3 coding DNA: TGTGCCAGCTCACCCGGACAGATGAACACTGAAGCTTTCTTT. Amino acid sequence: CASSPGQMNTEAFF. The chain is built from TRBV18 and TRBJ1-1; weak D call: TRBD1 (6 bases). The CDR3 runs 14 residues. The germline V gene has CDR1 KGHSH and CDR2 LQKENI. V was clipped by 3 bases and J by 0 bases, with 8 bases between them.

In this sample, this clone turned up once. The junction and the germline gene differ at one end; a read error may be behind it. The V gene is TRBV5-1, the J gene TRBJ1-6; 8 bases are shared with TRBD1. Germline CDR1 is SGHRS and CDR2 is YFSETQ. This CDR3 contains 14 residues. CDR3 sequence: CASSLGQESSPLHF. The CDR3 coding sequence is TGCGCCAGCAGTTTGGGACAGGAATCGTCACCCCTCCACTTT.

This clone was seen just once. The chain combines TRBV19 with TRBJ1-5; 7 bases are a match to TRBD1. The CDR3 has 14 amino acids. Germline V lookup: CDR1 LNHDA, CDR2 SQIVND (reference sequence). V lost 7 bases and J lost 4; bases outside the gene matches: 7. CDR3 nucleotides: TGTGCCAGTATGGGATCAGGGGGTAATCAGCCCCAGCATTTT. Protein product: CASMGSGGNQPQHF. Together with reference TRBV19 and TRBJ1-5, the CDR3 gives the full variable domain: DGGITQSPKYLFRKEGQNVTLSCEQNLNHDAMYWYRQDPGQGLRLIYYSQIVNDFQKGDIAEGYSVSREKKESFPLTVTSAQKNPTAFYLCASMGSGGNQPQHFGDGTRLSIL.